This T cell receptor beta chain emerged from a study of OX40 agonist ivuxolimab in advanced cancers. Context from the whole study: The costimulatory receptor OX40 (CD134) was targeted by ivuxolimab, a fully human IgG2 agonistic monoclonal antibody. Intravenous ivuxolimab was administered to patients every 2 weeks at six dose levels: 0.01, 0.1, 0.3, 1.5, 3 and 10 mg/kg. Prior anti-PD-1, anti-PD-L1 or anti-CTLA-4 therapy was permitted, and checkpoint inhibitors had been received by less than 45% of dose-escalation patients. The point of sequencing TCRbeta in the periphery was to test whether ivuxolimab changed TCR sequence diversity and drove clonal T-cell expansion. The paper reports the monotherapy dose-escalation portion (N of about 56 patients) of the phase I ivuxolimab trial. Three dose-escalation patients achieved partial responses, one with hepatocellular carcinoma and two with cutaneous melanoma. In the dose-escalation cohort, 82.7% of patients were male, and the mean age was approximately 55 years, with a range of 23 to 79. Of the roughly 53 patients in dose escalation, around 19 had hepatocellular carcinoma, some 15 had melanoma, 9 had renal cell carcinoma and 9 had head and neck cancer.

A word on this clone: Its antigen is not yet known. No per-base quality is available; no much larger clone lies one base away.

Patients with a history of autoimmune disease or receiving systemic immunosuppression were excluded from the trial. In every dose cohort, peripheral blood was drawn for TCR sequencing at baseline, cycle 4 day 1, and cycle 7 day 1. Samples were obtained from an open-label, multicenter, first-in-human phase I dose-escalation trial of ivuxolimab. Adults with locally advanced or metastatic melanoma, renal cell carcinoma, hepatocellular carcinoma or head and neck squamous cell carcinoma were enrolled in the trial. Before TCR sequencing, CD4+ T cells and CD8+ T cells from peripheral blood were sorted into separate populations. To sequence the TCRbeta CDR3 region, genomic DNA was isolated from the sorted cells. The immunoSEQ Assay was used to sequence the TCRbeta CDR3 regions. This is the immuneACCESS table as TCRdb keeps it, with only in-frame sequences that have V and J called. A part of the clones is gone; compared with another copy, unresolved V genes explain less than half, and the rest is unexplained. The sample table records 70,000 to 80,000 clones; around nine tenths of these occur just once. Approximately 0.4% of the sample lies in the top ten.

CDR1 and CDR2 are drawn from the germline V gene: LGHNA, YSLEER. The CDR3 has 17 amino acids, counting the end cysteine and phenylalanine. Left in the record is the CDR3 DNA by itself, 51 bases read in frame from the first base. The germline V and J ends show losses of 4 bases and 2 bases respectively, and no gene match explains 6 bases of the junction. What the work shows at the level of the full study, not this receptor alone: The antigen specificity of the clonally expanded peripheral T cells was not determined. In the 0.1-3.0 mg/kg groups, partial responders had among the lowest normalized peripheral clonal expansion, particularly in CD8+ T cells. Low levels of normalized T-cell clonal expansion were also seen in some patients who did not respond. At doses of 0.1 to 3.0 mg/kg, clonal expansion of both CD4+ and CD8+ blood T cells was observed from baseline to week 6. On average, CD8+ T cells showed more expanded clones than CD4+ T cells after ivuxolimab.

Sequencing used CD4+ or CD8+ T cells sorted from blood, obtained in a trial of the OX40 agonist ivuxolimab. The chain uses TRBV4-3 and TRBJ2-3, with TRBD2 matching 13 junction bases. The sequence came from an adult with an advanced solid tumor such as melanoma, head and neck, liver or kidney cancer. The DNA reads TGCGCCAGCAGCCTCGGGGGACTAGCGGGAAACACAGATACGCAGTATTTT. This yields the protein CASSLGGLAGNTDTQYF.